This T cell receptor (beta chain) was obtained from a study of blood T cell repertoires in COVID-19. On the study more broadly: Researchers got acute and convalescent COVID-19 samples from the United States, Italy and Spain. PBMCs, B-cell-depleted T cells, or T cells were the source of the cDNA or gDNA that made up the material.

Under the authors' procedure: Reference gene primer amplification yielded estimated nucleated cell counts. Method: immunoSEQ multiplex PCR; TCRdb's copy keeps in-frame clones and lacks some. D and trimming were read from the DNA, whereas the V and J calls and clone size are those reported in that table. The sample contains about 120,000 clones, around 86% of which appear only once. Germline CDR1 reads SGHRS; CDR2 reads YFSETQ. Trimming shortened V by 2 bases and J by 6 bases, and 12 bases separated the two germline ends. This CDR3 spans 14 amino acids. The TCR originated in a woman aged 80 or older with acute or convalescent COVID-19. The chain carries TRBV5-1 and TRBJ1-5, with D possibly TRBD1 on 5 matching bases. Sample: peripheral blood. CDR3 protein: CASSFAGGAQPQHF. The CDR3 DNA follows: TGCGCCAGCAGCTTCGCGGGGGGTGCTCAGCCCCAGCATTTT.